These 30 T cell receptor beta chains came from one sample sequenced in a study of T cell responses to AZD1222 COVID-19 vaccine. The repertoire was sequenced with immunoSEQ multiplex PCR; TCRdb's copy has only in-frame clones and lacks some. This table has about 170,000 clones, about 83% appearing once. Sequencing was performed on peripheral blood, taken 28 days after the second AZD1222 dose. The source is an adult who received the AZD1222 COVID-19 vaccine.

CDR3 nucleotides: TGTGCCAGCAGTGTGAGAGGGTCAACTAATGAAAAACTGTTTTTT. Amino acids: CASSVRGSTNEKLFF. The chain employs TRBV2 and TRBJ1-4; D not certain. In germline, CDR1 is SNHLY, CDR2 FYNNEI. The V and J ends lost 4 bases and 0 bases respectively, with 9 bases between them. There are 15 residues in the CDR3. Based on the CDR3 plus reference TRBV2 and TRBJ1-4, the full variable domain is EPEVTQTPSHQVTQMGQEVILRCVPISNHLYFYWYRQILGQKVEFLVSFYNNEISEKSEIFDDQFSVERPDGSNFTLKIRSTKLEDSAMYFCASSVRGSTNEKLFFGSGTQLSVL.

The chain employs TRBV12-3 or TRBV12-4 and TRBJ1-1; D is unresolved. This CDR3 is built from 13 residues. Trimming removed 5 bases at V and 5 bases at J, with 12 bases between. The CDR3 protein is CASSLSPGTEAFF. CDR3 coding DNA: TGTGCCAGCAGTCTGTCCCCGGGAACTGAAGCTTTCTTT.

The chain links TRBV6-5 to TRBJ2-7; D may be TRBD1 or TRBD2 (6 bases each). The CDR3 is made up of 15 amino acids. Germline loops: CDR1 MNHEY, CDR2 SVGAGI. Trimming took 2 bases from V and 3 from J, leaving 14 bases between them. The CDR3 DNA sequence: TGTGCCAGCAGTTACGGGCAGGGGAGGATCTACGAGCAGTACTTC. It codes for CASSYGQGRIYEQYF.

The V and J genes are TRBV18 and TRBJ2-4; D may be TRBD2 (6 bases). The V end was cut by 5 bases, the J end by 0 bases, with 20 bases between. CDR3 length equals 18 residues. The V gene's germline CDR1 is KGHSH and CDR2 LQKENI. The CDR3 sequence is CASSASGLLPLAKNIQYF. CDR3 nucleotide sequence: TGTGCCAGCTCAGCCTCGGGACTTCTTCCCTTAGCCAAAAACATTCAGTACTTC.

The rearrangement links TRBV6-4 to TRBJ2-5; 8 bases fit TRBD2. Germline V gives CDR1 MRHNA, CDR2 SNTAGT. The CDR3 is 16 amino acids. V shed 0 bases, J shed 2 bases, and the junction held 5 bases outside the gene matches. CDR3 amino acids: CASSDSGLAQQETQYF. CDR3 DNA sequence: TGTGCCAGCAGTGACTCCGGACTAGCCCAACAAGAGACCCAGTACTTC.

The gene calls are TRBV30 and TRBJ2-7; possible D gene TRBD1, 6 bases. Per the germline V gene, CDR1 is GTSNPN and CDR2 is SVGIG (reference sequence). The CDR3 loop spans 14 amino acids. Trimming shortened V by 3 bases and J by 1 base, and 13 bases separated the two germline ends. In DNA form, the CDR3 reads TGTGCCTGGAGGGGACACCTCGGGTCCTACGAGCAGTACTTC. It yields the protein CAWRGHLGSYEQYF. The variable domain in full, with the rest retrieved from reference TRBV30 and TRBJ2-7, is SQTIHQWPATLVQPVGSPLSLECTVEGTSNPNLYWYRQAAGRGLQLLFYSVGIGQISSEVPQNLSASRPQDRQFILSSKKLLLSDSGFYLCAWRGHLGSYEQYFGPGTRLTVT.

This chain uses TRBV10-3 with TRBJ1-4; 7 bases agree with TRBD1. The trim removed 5 bases at V and 6 bases at J, leaving 3 bases unmatched. Germline CDR1 and CDR2: ENHRY and SYGVKD. CDR3 size: 13 residues. CDR3 in amino acids: CAISRGGDEKLFF. CDR3 coding DNA: TGTGCCATCAGTCGAGGGGGCGATGAAAAACTGTTTTTT.

The CDR3 DNA reads TGTGCCATCACCAACGGCGGGGGACGGTTGACCGGGGAGCTGTTTTTT. This codes for CAITNGGGRLTGELFF. The rearrangement uses TRBV10-3 and TRBJ2-2, with 7 bases that match TRBD2. Germline V gives CDR1 ENHRY, CDR2 SYGVKD. V gave up 7 bases and J gave up 5 bases; unmatched junction bases: 13. This CDR3 region has 16 residues.

This chain links TRBV5-1 with TRBJ2-7; 11 bases are a match to TRBD1. This CDR3 spans 14 amino acids. Germline loops: CDR1 SGHRS, CDR2 YFSETQ. Trimming at V came to 0 bases and at J to 6 bases, leaving 2 bases not matched to a gene. As DNA, the CDR3 is TGCGCCAGCAGCTTGGCCGGGACAGGGGGCGAGCAGTACTTC. Protein: CASSLAGTGGEQYF.

This clone has just one count. The chain joins TRBV19 to TRBJ1-5; the D is unclear. The length of the CDR3 is 12 residues. The V end lost 4 bases, the J end lost 3 bases, and 4 bases lay between the germline ends. CDR1 is LNHDA and CDR2 is SQIVND in the germline V gene (reference sequence). The CDR3 bases are TGTGCCAGTAGTAGCCTCAATCAGCCCCAGCATTTT. It encodes CASSSLNQPQHF. Using reference TRBV19 and TRBJ1-5 for the parts outside the CDR3, the full variable domain is DGGITQSPKYLFRKEGQNVTLSCEQNLNHDAMYWYRQDPGQGLRLIYYSQIVNDFQKGDIAEGYSVSREKKESFPLTVTSAQKNPTAFYLCASSSLNQPQHFGDGTRLSIL.

This clone was picked up a small number of times. The chain recombines TRBV10-2 with TRBJ1-2; TRBD1 agrees at 8 bases. Germline CDR1 WSHSY, CDR2 SAAADI. V lost 3 bases to trimming and J lost 4 bases; unmatched junction nucleotides: 10. This CDR3 is 16 amino acids long. The CDR3 DNA follows: TGCGCCAGCAGTGAAAGGGTCGGACAGGGAGGCTATGGCTACACCTTC. Amino acids: CASSERVGQGGYGYTF.

The chain recombines TRBV3-1 (or the pseudogene TRBV3-2) with TRBJ1-2; tentative D call: TRBD1 (6 bases). V lost 1 base and J lost 6, with 12 bases in between. Germline V gene data show CDR1 as LGHDT and CDR2 as YNNKEL (reference sequence). The CDR3 spans 14 residues. CDR3 DNA: TGTGCCAGCAGCCAAGGGACAGTCCGCCATGGCTACACCTTC. It is translated as CASSQGTVRHGYTF.

This chain joins TRBV7-2 and TRBJ1-2; D gene uncertain. This CDR3 has 13 amino acids. Trimming shortened V by 1 base and J by 3 bases, and 6 bases separated the two germline ends. Germline V gives CDR1 SGHTA, CDR2 FQGNSA. CDR3 loop: CASSLGSDYGYTF. The CDR3 DNA sequence: TGTGCCAGCAGCTTAGGGTCGGACTATGGCTACACCTTC.

This rearrangement joins TRBV19 to TRBJ2-6, with TRBD1 matching over 11 bases. The CDR3 totals 18 residues. J gave up 0 bases and V 2 bases, and 3 bases lay outside the gene matches. Germline values: CDR1 LNHDA, CDR2 SQIVND (reference sequence). The CDR3 sequence: CASSITGTGGSGANVLTF. CDR3 coding DNA: TGTGCCAGTAGTATAACCGGGACAGGGGGCTCTGGGGCCAACGTCCTGACTTTC. Together with reference TRBV19 and TRBJ2-6, the CDR3 gives the full variable domain: DGGITQSPKYLFRKEGQNVTLSCEQNLNHDAMYWYRQDPGQGLRLIYYSQIVNDFQKGDIAEGYSVSREKKESFPLTVTSAQKNPTAFYLCASSITGTGGSGANVLTFGAGSRLTVL.

CDR3 loop: CASSGASSGNTIYF. The CDR3 region has the DNA TGTGCCAGCAGTGGGGCCAGCTCTGGAAACACCATATATTTT. The V gene is TRBV9, the J gene TRBJ1-3; TRBD1 might be the D (5 bases). The germline V gene encodes CDR1 SGDLS and CDR2 YYNGEE. This CDR3 contains 14 residues. V lost 5 bases, J lost 0 bases, and 9 bases lay in between.

V is TRBV6-2 or TRBV6-3 and J is TRBJ2-7; 10 bases align to TRBD1. The germline gives CDR1 MNHEY, CDR2 SVGEGT. The CDR3 extends over 18 amino acids. Trimming cost V 6 bases and J 1 base; bases outside gene matches: 15. In DNA form, the CDR3 reads TGTGCCAGCAGCCCCCTTCCCGGACAGGGGGTGAGATCCTACGAGCAGTACTTC. It yields the protein CASSPLPGQGVRSYEQYF.

This chain connects TRBV7-2 to TRBJ2-6; 7 nucleotides line up with TRBD2. The CDR3 consists of 15 residues. Germline CDR1 is SGHTA and CDR2 is FQGNSA. V gave up 1 base and J gave up 9 bases; unmatched junction bases: 6. CDR3 sequence (DNA): TGTGCCAGCAGCTTAGTCTACGGGGAGGGCAACGTCCTGACTTTC. Protein sequence: CASSLVYGEGNVLTF.

This clone has just one count. This chain joins TRBV12-3 or TRBV12-4 and TRBJ1-2, with unresolved D. CDR3 size: 13 residues. V was pared by 2 bases and J by 8 bases, with 12 bases between. In DNA, the CDR3 is TGTGCCAGCAGTTTATCCCCTCTCCACGGCTACACCTTC. Protein product: CASSLSPLHGYTF.

The chain couples TRBV6-4 to TRBJ1-1; a weak D match, TRBD1 (6 bases). Germline CDR1 reads MRHNA; CDR2 reads SNTAGT. The CDR3 is made up of 15 amino acids. The V and J ends lost 0 bases and 5 bases respectively, with 13 bases between them. This CDR3 reads CASSDSGGGGTEAFF. CDR3 sequence (DNA): TGTGCCAGCAGTGACTCCGGAGGGGGAGGAACTGAAGCTTTCTTT.

V gene TRBV5-1 combines with J gene TRBJ2-1; 7 nucleotides align to TRBD1. Trimming at V came to 4 bases and at J to 4 bases, leaving 14 bases not matched to a gene. From germline, CDR1 is SGHRS and CDR2 YFSETQ. The CDR3 spans 17 residues. CDR3 DNA sequence: TGCGCCAGCAGCCAACAGGGGTCGGGCTCGGGGTACAATGAGCAGTTCTTC. As protein: CASSQQGSGSGYNEQFF. Looking up the rest from reference TRBV5-1 and TRBJ2-1 gives the full variable domain: KAGVTQTPRYLIKTRGQQVTLSCSPISGHRSVSWYQQTPGQGLQFLFEYFSETQRNKGNFPGRFSGRQFSNSRSEMNVSTLELGDSALYLCASSQQGSGSGYNEQFFGPGTRLTVL.

The gene calls are TRBV19 and TRBJ2-5; possibly TRBD2 for D (5 bases). Germline V CDR1 and CDR2: LNHDA, SQIVND (reference sequence). V lost 2 bases and J lost 5, with 15 bases in between. This CDR3 has 15 residues. The CDR3: CASSILEGPAETQYF. The CDR3 nucleotides read TGTGCCAGTAGTATACTTGAGGGCCCCGCGGAGACCCAGTACTTC.

The chain uses TRBV24-1 and TRBJ1-1, with 8 bases matching TRBD1. Germline V gives CDR1 KGHDR, CDR2 SFDVKD. V lost 5 bases to trimming and J lost 5 bases; unmatched junction nucleotides: 21. The CDR3 sequence is 19 residues long. The CDR3 protein is CATSAQGSGTGPRRTEAFF. In DNA form, the CDR3 reads TGTGCCACCAGTGCCCAGGGGAGCGGGACAGGACCTCGTCGGACTGAAGCTTTCTTT.

The CDR3 protein is CAISPDREPDTQYF. The DNA of the CDR3 is TGTGCCATCAGCCCGGACAGGGAGCCGGATACGCAGTATTTT. This rearrangement joins TRBV10-3 to TRBJ2-3, with 8 bases that match TRBD1. The CDR3 totals 14 residues. V dropped 6 bases and J dropped 6; count of bases not matched to a gene: 8. Germline V lookup: CDR1 ENHRY, CDR2 SYGVKD.

The chain employs TRBV9 and TRBJ1-6, with D possibly matching TRBD1 (5 bases). Trimming removed 5 bases from V and 10 bases from J, with 13 bases in between. This CDR3 contains 13 residues. Germline V CDR1 and CDR2: SGDLS, YYNGEE. The CDR3 protein is CASSGEGLSPLHF. The DNA of the CDR3 is TGTGCCAGCAGTGGGGAGGGGTTGTCACCCCTCCACTTT.

CDR3 amino acids: CASSPGQPLTDTQYF. The DNA of the CDR3 is TGTGCCAGCAGCCCGGGACAGCCACTCACAGATACGCAGTATTTT. The chain carries TRBV11-2 and TRBJ2-3; 7 bases fit TRBD1. The CDR3 has 15 residues. V dropped 5 bases and J dropped 2; count of bases not matched to a gene: 7. Germline values: CDR1 SGHAT, CDR2 FQNNGV.

The chain is built from TRBV19 and TRBJ2-1; possible D gene TRBD1, 5 bases. The CDR3 has 12 amino acids. Per the germline V gene, CDR1 is LNHDA and CDR2 is SQIVND (reference sequence). The V gene lost 5 bases and the J gene lost 12 bases, with 14 bases spanning the gap. The CDR3 DNA follows: TGTGCCAGTAGTGTCGACAGAACCGGGCAGTTCTTC. Amino acids: CASSVDRTGQFF.

The chain recombines TRBV6-2 or TRBV6-3 with TRBJ1-2, with 8 bases lining up with TRBD1. CDR1 is MNHEY, CDR2 SVGEGT, per germline. The CDR3 is 21 amino acids. V trimming: 0 bases; J trimming: 2 bases; junction bases outside the gene matches: 20. The CDR3 DNA sequence: TGTGCCAGCAGTTACTCACGACAACCCCATCGGGGACAGGCGCCGAACTATGGCTACACCTTC. Its translation: CASSYSRQPHRGQAPNYGYTF.

The rearrangement joins TRBV4-1 to TRBJ2-7; D tentatively reads TRBD1 or TRBD2 (5 bases each). The CDR3 sequence is 15 residues long. CDR1 and CDR2 from the germline V gene are MGHRA and YSYEKL. V gave up 4 bases and J gave up 2 bases, with 15 bases separating them. The CDR3 spells CASSLAGTDPYEQYF. DNA for the CDR3: TGCGCCAGCAGCCTAGCCGGGACGGATCCCTACGAGCAGTACTTC.

The rearrangement joins TRBV5-4 to TRBJ1-1; D unresolved. CDR3 length: 12 residues. The germline V gene encodes CDR1 SGHNT and CDR2 YYREEE (reference sequence). Between the trimmed V and J ends, which lost 0 bases and 7 bases, there was a span of 7 bases. The CDR3 nucleotides are TGTGCCAGCAGCTTGGGAGGGATTGAAGCTTTCTTT. The encoded protein is CASSLGGIEAFF.

The V and J genes are TRBV18 and TRBJ1-2; D is uncertain. V was cut by 2 bases and J by 14 bases, with 21 bases left in between. Germline loops: CDR1 KGHSH, CDR2 LQKENI. This CDR3 is 14 amino acids long. The CDR3 sequence: CASSPDTGRQQGTF. In DNA, the CDR3 is TGTGCCAGCTCACCAGACACCGGGAGGCAGCAAGGTACCTTC. Filled out from reference TRBV18 and TRBJ1-2, the complete variable domain reads NAGVMQNPRHLVRRRGQEARLRCSPMKGHSHVYWYRQLPEEGLKFMVYLQKENIIDESGMPKERFSAEFPKEGPSILRIQQVVRGDSAAYFCASSPDTGRQQGTFGSGTRLTVV.